These 14 T cell receptor beta chains were all obtained from the same sample, sequenced in a study of CD8 T cells in Susac syndrome. The RNA, roughly 0.5 to 1 ug, was put through reverse transcription using random hexamers. MiXCR, run by TCRdb on the immunoSEQ multiplex PCR reads, gives a single entry per CDR3 protein. The data contain over 100,000 distinct CDR3 sequences, about 95% of them singletons. The sequenced sample was CD4+ T cells from PBMCs. The receptors come from a human donor in good health.

J is TRBJ1-6 and V is TRBV15, with TRBD1 matching 7 bases. The CDR3 totals 20 residues. Unmatched junction bases numbered 14, after V lost 3 bases and J lost 0 bases. Germline V lookup: CDR1 LNHNV, CDR2 YYDKDF (reference sequence). The CDR3 sequence is CATSSDPGTAKNSYNSPLHF. The CDR3 coding sequence is TGTGCCACCAGCAGTGACCCCGGGACAGCCAAAAACTCCTATAATTCACCCCTCCACTTT. The full variable domain, rest sourced from reference TRBV15 and TRBJ1-6, is DAMVIQNPRYQVTQFGKPVTLSCSQTLNHNVMYWYQQKSSQAPKLLFHYYDKDFNNEADTPDNFQSRRPNTSFCFLDIRSPGLGDTAMYLCATSSDPGTAKNSYNSPLHFGNGTRLTVT.

In nucleotides, the CDR3 is TGTGCCAGCAGCCTCCTGCTAGCGGACTCCTACAATGAGCAGTTCTTC. Translating it yields CASSLLLADSYNEQFF. The V and J genes are TRBV7-9 and TRBJ2-1; 7 nucleotides agree with TRBD2. V trimming: 5 bases; J trimming: 0 bases; junction bases outside the gene matches: 7. The CDR3 has 16 residues. From germline, CDR1 is SEHNR and CDR2 FQNEAQ (reference sequence). Full variable domain (missing parts from reference TRBV7-9 and TRBJ2-1): DTGVSQNPRHKITKRGQNVTFRCDPISEHNRLYWYRQTLGQGPEFLTYFQNEAQLEKSRLLSDRFSAERPKGSFSTLEIQRTEQGDSAMYLCASSLLLADSYNEQFFGPGTRLTVL.

This clonotype showed up just once. The V call is TRBV3-1, the J call TRBJ2-2, with D possibly being TRBD1 or TRBD2 (5 bases each). This CDR3 has 13 amino acids. Germline loops: CDR1 LGHDT, CDR2 YNNKEL (reference sequence). V was pared by 0 bases and J by 6 bases, with 5 bases between. CDR3 in amino acids: CASSQEGAGELFF. For the CDR3, the DNA is TGTGCCAGCAGCCAAGAGGGGGCCGGGGAGCTGTTTTTT.

This clonotype was seen once. The genes are TRBV3-1 and TRBJ2-4; 10 bases align to TRBD2. Looked up from germline, CDR1 is LGHDT and CDR2 is YNNKEL (reference sequence). J gave up 8 bases and V 3 bases, and 10 bases lay outside the gene matches. The length of the CDR3 is 16 residues. The CDR3 protein is CASSHGVAGGTDIQYF. The CDR3 bases are TGTGCCAGCAGCCATGGTGTAGCGGGAGGCACGGACATTCAGTACTTC.

This chain links TRBV6-5 with TRBJ1-2; maybe TRBD1 (6 bases). Germline V CDR1 and CDR2: MNHEY, SVGAGI. The length of the CDR3 is 16 residues. V was shortened by 0 bases and J by 1 base, with 12 bases between the two germline ends. The CDR3 protein is CASSYSRGAINYGYTF. The CDR3 DNA follows: TGTGCCAGCAGTTACTCGAGGGGGGCTATTAACTATGGCTACACCTTC.

This clonotype appeared once. The chain couples TRBV29-1 to TRBJ2-5; no definite D call. V lost 5 bases, J lost 2 bases, and 9 bases lay in between. CDR3 length equals 12 residues. The germline gives CDR1 SQVTM, CDR2 ANQGSEA. CDR3 amino acids: CSVLQTQETQYF. The CDR3 DNA reads TGCAGCGTTCTTCAGACACAAGAGACCCAGTACTTC.

V gene TRBV6-6 combines with J gene TRBJ2-6; possibly TRBD1 for D (5 bases). Germline V gives CDR1 MNHNY, CDR2 SVGAGI (reference sequence). The CDR3 is 15 residues long. Trimming took off 5 bases at V and 4 bases at J, with 12 bases between the two ends. The CDR3 is CASSNTGTGANVLTF. For the CDR3, the DNA is TGTGCCAGCAGTAACACAGGTACGGGGGCCAACGTCCTGACTTTC.

The genes are TRBV12-3 or TRBV12-4 and TRBJ2-5; D ambiguous. This CDR3 region has 14 residues. Deletions cut 4 bases from V and 2 bases from J, with 11 bases between. The CDR3 DNA reads as TGTGCCAGCAGTTATCGGTCGTATCAAGAGACCCAGTACTTC. Translating gives CASSYRSYQETQYF.

This chain uses TRBV30 with TRBJ2-4, with D possibly TRBD2 on 5 matching bases. CDR1 is GTSNPN and CDR2 is SVGIG in the germline V gene (reference sequence). The CDR3 covers 15 residues. Between the trimmed V and J ends, which lost 4 bases and 0 bases, there was a span of 13 bases. CDR3 residues: CAWIPRGSAKNIQYF. The DNA of the CDR3 is TGTGCCTGGATCCCCCGGGGATCAGCCAAAAACATTCAGTACTTC.

V usage is TRBV20-1 and J usage is TRBJ2-5, with 9 bases that match TRBD2. Germline V CDR1 and CDR2: DFQATT, SNEGSKA (reference sequence). The CDR3 has 15 amino acids. The junction had 9 bases not matched to a gene; V was cut back by 0 bases and J by 7 bases. CDR3 region: CSARDQSSGARTQYF. As DNA, the CDR3 is TGCAGTGCTAGAGATCAGTCTAGCGGGGCGAGGACCCAGTACTTC.

The rearrangement joins TRBV7-3 to TRBJ2-7; TRBD1 aligns across 8 bases. The CDR3 loop spans 13 amino acids. Looked up from germline, CDR1 is SGHTA and CDR2 is FQGTGA. V gave up 5 bases and J gave up 6 bases; unmatched junction bases: 6. The CDR3 DNA follows: TGTGCCAGCAGCCAGACGACAGGGGTCGAGCAGTACTTC. Encoded protein: CASSQTTGVEQYF.

The chain uses TRBV7-9 and TRBJ1-5; no clear D gene. Per germline, CDR1 SEHNR and CDR2 FQNEAQ (reference sequence). The germline V and J ends were trimmed by 0 bases and 5 bases, with 8 bases remaining between them. The CDR3 consists of 14 residues. The CDR3 loop is CASSLAYSHQPQHF. CDR3 nucleotides: TGTGCCAGCAGCTTAGCGTACAGCCATCAGCCCCAGCATTTT.

V is TRBV7-9 and J is TRBJ1-3; D unclear. CDR1 and CDR2 (germline): SEHNR, FQNEAQ (reference sequence). The CDR3 has 16 amino acids. V lost 0 bases and J lost 0, with 9 bases in between. The CDR3, as DNA: TGTGCCAGCAGCTTAGCACTGGGCAGCTCTGGAAACACCATATATTTT. Encoded protein: CASSLALGSSGNTIYF.

The CDR3: CASSLGTGMNTGELFF. DNA for the CDR3: TGTGCCAGCAGTTTAGGGACAGGCATGAACACCGGGGAGCTGTTTTTT. The chain links TRBV12-3 or TRBV12-4 to TRBJ2-2; 7 bases match TRBD1. The CDR3 sequence is 16 residues long. V dropped 1 base and J dropped 1; count of bases not matched to a gene: 3.